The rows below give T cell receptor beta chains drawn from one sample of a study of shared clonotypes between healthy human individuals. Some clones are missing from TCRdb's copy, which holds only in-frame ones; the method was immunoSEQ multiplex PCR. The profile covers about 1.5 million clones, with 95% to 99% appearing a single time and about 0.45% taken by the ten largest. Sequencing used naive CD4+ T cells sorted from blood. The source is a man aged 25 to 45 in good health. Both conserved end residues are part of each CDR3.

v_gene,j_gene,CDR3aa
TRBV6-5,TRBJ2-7,CASSYRTGTYEQYF
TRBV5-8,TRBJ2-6,CASSSRRFSGANVLTF
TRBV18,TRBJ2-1,CASSQREWGPNNEQFF
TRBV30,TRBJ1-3,CAWSVSGGSGNTIYF
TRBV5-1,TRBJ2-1,CASSLMASGMYNEQFF
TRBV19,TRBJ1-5,CASAGQGNQPQHF
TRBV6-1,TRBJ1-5,CASSVFSTASNQPQHF
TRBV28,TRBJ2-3,CASKHGSSTDTQYF
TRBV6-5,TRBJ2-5,CASSYRRDPETQYF
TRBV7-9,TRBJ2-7,CASSLDREQYF
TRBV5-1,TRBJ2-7,CASSLPSGAYYEQYF
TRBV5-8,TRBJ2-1,CASSLSGVSYNEQFF
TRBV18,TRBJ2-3,CASSPVYGRLAGVGATDTQYF
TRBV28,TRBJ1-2,CASSSSGRYGYTF
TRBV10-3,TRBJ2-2,CASSGTVNTGELFF
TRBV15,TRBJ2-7,CATSSLGTNEYEQYF
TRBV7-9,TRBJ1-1,CASSLVRGRARQLAFF
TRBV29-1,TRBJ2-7,CSVRGRYSYEQYF
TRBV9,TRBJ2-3,CASSVAPTSDTQYF
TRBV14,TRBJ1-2,CASSQGGSGRERGYTF
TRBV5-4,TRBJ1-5,CASSLGTGGNQPQHF
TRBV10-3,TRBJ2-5,CAISETQGGETQYF
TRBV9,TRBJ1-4,CASSRAGDGANEKLFF
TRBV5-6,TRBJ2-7,CASSLRAGVISHEQYF
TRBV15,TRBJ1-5,CATSRVGRPNQPQHF
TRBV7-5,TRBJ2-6,CARICSLSRQSRANVLTF
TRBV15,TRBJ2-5,CATRGRNQETQYF
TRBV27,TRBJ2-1,CATSYQTSGIIEQFF
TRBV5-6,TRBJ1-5,CASSLFGGADDNQPQHF
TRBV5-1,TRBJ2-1,CASSYLQAIKGYNEQFF
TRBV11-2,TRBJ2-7,CASSLNWDSQYF
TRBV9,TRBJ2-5,CASSAEGRETQYF
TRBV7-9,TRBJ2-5,CASSLGALAGGPRQETQYF
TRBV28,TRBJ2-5,CATSDVWETQYF
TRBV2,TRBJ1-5,CASRGRDNQPQHF
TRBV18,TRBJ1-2,CASSSTRDRLPRGYTF
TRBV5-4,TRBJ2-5,CASSHRDKTQYF
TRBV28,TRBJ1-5,CASNLLAAQPQHF
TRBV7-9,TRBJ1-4,CASGLLREGEKLFF
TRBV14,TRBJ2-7,CASATGVREQYF
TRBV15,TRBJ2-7,CATSRDSPGLAGFGPASSYEQYF
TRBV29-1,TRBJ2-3,CSVVDLTYSTDTQYF
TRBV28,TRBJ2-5,CASSPGQIQETQYF
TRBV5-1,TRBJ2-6,CASAFRVRDNVLTF